A selection of T cell receptor beta chains follows, all from one sample in a study of post-analysis software for immune sequencing data. Via MiXCR, TCRdb re-called the PCR reads, giving one row per CDR3 protein. The sample has 650,000 to 850,000 distinct CDR3 sequences, approximately 53% seen once; the top ten hold 4.6%. Material: blood. These receptors were collected from a girl aged 5-17 years with multiple sclerosis. Both conserved end residues are part of each CDR3. Each record gives: V gene, D gene, J gene, CDR3 protein. A D gene is named only where the DNA matches it firmly.

TRBV25-1	.	TRBJ1-2	CASSESLLPNYGYTF
TRBV20-1	TRBD2	TRBJ2-7	CSARGILAGGYEQYF
TRBV12-5	.	TRBJ1-5	CASGLADQPQHF
TRBV20-1	TRBD2	TRBJ2-3	CSARLAGGGTDTQYF
TRBV20-1	TRBD2	TRBJ2-1	CSAKYTSGGSYNEQFF
TRBV27	.	TRBJ2-7	CASSLRRPTNTYEQYF
TRBV12-5	.	TRBJ1-5	CASGLVVESNQPQHF
TRBV6-1	TRBD2	TRBJ2-7	CASSHDRGGGPDEQYF
TRBV29-1	.	TRBJ2-2	CSVVAGTNTGELFF
TRBV6-1	.	TRBJ1-6	CASCTTGNSPLHF
TRBV10-3	.	TRBJ2-3	CAISESGRDKLQDTQYF
TRBV7-9	.	TRBJ1-2	CASSLSGRINYGYTF
TRBV29-1	.	TRBJ1-1	CSVVDGRGLSEAFF
TRBV12-3/TRBV12-4	TRBD1	TRBJ2-3	CASSTFTGGIRTDTQYF
TRBV12-3/TRBV12-4	.	TRBJ2-1	CASSSGQINEQFF
TRBV4-2	.	TRBJ2-1	CASSQEVRPQASNEQFF
TRBV5-1	.	TRBJ1-4	CASSSQGGNEKLFF
TRBV5-1	.	TRBJ2-2	CASSFTTPDPRDPLTGELFF
TRBV7-9	.	TRBJ2-4	CASSLARAGMGLYF
TRBV29-1	.	TRBJ2-3	CSVEGSGPFGDTQYF
TRBV7-8	TRBD2	TRBJ2-3	CASSLLAATDTQYF
TRBV12-3/TRBV12-4	.	TRBJ2-7	CASGGTVFYEQYF
TRBV29-1	.	TRBJ2-1	CSVRGGTGSYNEQFF
TRBV7-2	TRBD2	TRBJ2-3	CASSQGGAGGQDTQYF
TRBV4-2	TRBD2	TRBJ2-3	CASSQDRASGADTQYF
TRBV5-1	TRBD2	TRBJ2-1	CASSASGRAPNEQFF
TRBV5-1	.	TRBJ2-3	CASSLRGRVHTDTQYF
TRBV7-2	.	TRBJ2-1	CASSLSTEQFF
TRBV7-2	.	.	CASSSGVGGYEQYF
TRBV4-2	.	TRBJ2-3	CASSQVRRGTDTQYF
TRBV20-1	.	TRBJ2-7	CSADGGRYEQYF
TRBV12-3/TRBV12-4	.	TRBJ1-2	CASSSTMAKGYTF
TRBV5-1	TRBD2	TRBJ2-1	CASSTGTSMVNEQFF
TRBV20-1	TRBD1	TRBJ2-7	CSARDSGTGRYEQYF
TRBV4-2	.	TRBJ1-1	CASSQDRGRAKNTEAFF
TRBV15	.	TRBJ2-7	CATSRDWSSYEQYF
TRBV11-2	.	TRBJ2-3	CASSLRVAGGDTQYF
TRBV11-2	.	.	CASSLGWRLMNYEQYF
TRBV7-2	TRBD2	TRBJ2-1	CASSRTSVLGEQFF
TRBV7-3	.	TRBJ2-5	CASSLTADRQETQYF